These 21 T cell receptor beta chains share one sample of origin, sequenced in a study of blood T cell repertoires in COVID-19. Produced via immunoSEQ multiplex PCR; TCRdb's table is partial and in-frame only. The data hold about 83,000 clones, with about nine tenths observed a single time. Source material: peripheral blood. The source is an elderly woman with active or convalescent COVID-19.

The rearrangement links TRBV6-6 to TRBJ2-7; tentative D call: TRBD1 (6 bases). Trimming shortened V by 0 bases and J by 1 base, and 7 bases separated the two germline ends. CDR1 and CDR2 (germline): MNHNY, SVGAGI (reference sequence). The CDR3 sequence is 14 residues long. The CDR3, as DNA: TGTGCCAGCAGTTACTCGGACAGTTCCTACGAGCAGTACTTC. This translates into CASSYSDSSYEQYF.

This rearrangement joins TRBV28 to TRBJ1-2; D is unclear. The V gene lost 5 bases and the J gene lost 8 bases, with 9 bases spanning the gap. Looked up from germline, CDR1 is MDHEN and CDR2 is SYDVKM. The CDR3 contains 11 residues. The DNA for the CDR3 is TGTGCCAGCAGTATCGCTAGGGGCTACACCTTC. This encodes CASSIARGYTF.

The J gene is TRBJ1-3, the V gene TRBV27; 9 bases line up with TRBD1. This CDR3 has 16 residues. J gave up 5 bases and V 5 bases, and 10 bases lay outside the gene matches. Germline V gives CDR1 MNHEY, CDR2 SMNVEV (reference sequence). The CDR3 here is CASSALGQGRRNTIYF. The CDR3 coding sequence is TGTGCCAGCAGTGCCTTAGGACAGGGGAGGAGAAACACCATATATTTT.

This clone came up once. The chain links TRBV27 to TRBJ2-7, with D perhaps TRBD1 (8 bases). CDR3 length: 17 residues. Germline V CDR1 and CDR2: MNHEY, SMNVEV (reference sequence). V was shortened by 4 bases and J by 3 bases, with 22 bases between the two germline ends. The CDR3 nucleotides read TGTGCCAGCAGTTCTCGACTTGGACAGGGAGGGAACTACGAGCAGTACTTC. Translated, it gives CASSSRLGQGGNYEQYF.

This clone was seen once. This rearrangement joins TRBV5-1 to TRBJ1-3; 8 nucleotides match TRBD1. V shed 0 bases, J shed 1 base, and the junction held 6 bases outside the gene matches. The CDR3 spans 17 residues. Germline values: CDR1 SGHRS, CDR2 YFSETQ. The DNA of the CDR3 is TGCGCCAGCAGCTTGGGACTACAGGGGGTTTCTGGAAACACCATATATTTT. This gives the protein CASSLGLQGVSGNTIYF.

This chain joins TRBV6-2 or TRBV6-3 and TRBJ2-5; D perhaps matches TRBD2 (7 bases). The V gene's germline CDR1 is MNHEY and CDR2 SVGEGT. CDR3 size: 17 residues. V was clipped by 2 bases and J by 5 bases, with 21 bases between them. The DNA for the CDR3 is TGTGCCAGCAGTTACCTGGGGGCGGGGGACCTCCGGGAGACCCAGTACTTC. As protein: CASSYLGAGDLRETQYF.

V and J are TRBV27 and TRBJ1-5; D possibly corresponds to TRBD1 (5 bases). From germline, CDR1 is MNHEY and CDR2 SMNVEV (reference sequence). This CDR3 is built from 14 residues. Trimming took 2 bases from V and 6 from J, leaving 11 bases between them. The CDR3 DNA sequence: TGTGCCAGCAGTTTACGGGCGGGGGGTCAGCCCCAGCATTTT. Its protein product is CASSLRAGGQPQHF.

The chain uses TRBV11-1 and TRBJ1-3; D uncertain. The CDR3 is 12 amino acids. Germline V gene lookup returns CDR1 SGHAT and CDR2 FQDESV (reference sequence). Trimming took off 6 bases at V and 6 bases at J, with 9 bases between the two ends. CDR3 bases: TGTGCCAGCAGTTGGCGGGAAAACACCATATATTTT. It encodes CASSWRENTIYF. Filled out from reference TRBV11-1 and TRBJ1-3, the complete variable domain reads EAEVAQSPRYKITEKSQAVAFWCDPISGHATLYWYRQILGQGPELLVQFQDESVVDDSQLPKDRFSAERLKGVDSTLKIQPAELGDSAMYLCASSWRENTIYFGEGSWLTVV.

The J gene is TRBJ2-1, the V gene TRBV6-7, with TRBD2 matching 14 bases. TRBV6-7 is an ORF for which the function is uncertain. The CDR3 contains 17 residues. The J segment lost 5 bases and the V segment lost 7 bases, leaving 10 bases of the junction unmatched. The CDR3, as DNA: TGTGCCAGCACCTCGAACGGACTAGCGGGGGGCCACAATGAGCAGTTCTTC. Protein product: CASTSNGLAGGHNEQFF.

The rearrangement links TRBV19 to TRBJ2-7; 7 bases line up with TRBD2. The germline CDR1 and CDR2 sequences are LNHDA and SQIVND (reference sequence). J gave up 6 bases and V 4 bases, and 3 bases lay outside the gene matches. This CDR3 is 12 amino acids long. The CDR3, as DNA: TGTGCCAGTAGTAACTGGGAGGGCGAGCAGTACTTC. This translates into CASSNWEGEQYF.

The V gene is TRBV18, the J gene TRBJ1-1; D gene unclear. V lost 5 bases and J 5 bases, leaving 15 bases between the germline ends. Germline V lookup: CDR1 KGHSH, CDR2 LQKENI. The CDR3 contains 14 residues. CDR3 region: CASSERFARTEAFF. CDR3 DNA: TGTGCCAGCTCAGAACGCTTCGCGAGGACTGAAGCTTTCTTT. Filled out from reference TRBV18 and TRBJ1-1, the complete variable domain reads NAGVMQNPRHLVRRRGQEARLRCSPMKGHSHVYWYRQLPEEGLKFMVYLQKENIIDESGMPKERFSAEFPKEGPSILRIQQVVRGDSAAYFCASSERFARTEAFFGQGTRLTVV.

The chain has TRBV2 and TRBJ2-2; 10 bases align to TRBD2. CDR1 is SNHLY, CDR2 FYNNEI, per germline. V lost 5 bases and J lost 1; bases outside the gene matches: 4. The CDR3 spans 16 residues. CDR3 residues: CASSSPSGGNTGELFF. DNA of the CDR3: TGTGCCAGCAGTTCCCCTAGCGGGGGGAACACCGGGGAGCTGTTTTTT.

This clone appeared once. The J gene is TRBJ1-4, the V gene TRBV4-1; D might be TRBD1 (5 bases). The CDR3 length is 14 residues. V was clipped by 4 bases and J by 6 bases, with 12 bases between them. Germline V gives CDR1 MGHRA, CDR2 YSYEKL. The CDR3 reads CASSRGAWDEKLFF. As DNA, the CDR3 is TGCGCCAGCAGCCGCGGGGCTTGGGATGAAAAACTGTTTTTT.

This chain links TRBV28 with TRBJ1-3; D is undetermined. The CDR3 sequence is 15 residues long. The V end lost 3 bases, the J end lost 0 bases, and 9 bases lay between the germline ends. From germline, CDR1 is MDHEN and CDR2 SYDVKM. The CDR3 DNA follows: TGTGCCAGCAGTTTGACTGTCAGCTCTGGAAACACCATATATTTT. Translating gives CASSLTVSSGNTIYF.

This clone occurred once. The rearrangement joins TRBV19 to TRBJ2-3; TRBD1 aligns across 10 bases. Germline V gives CDR1 LNHDA, CDR2 SQIVND (reference sequence). This CDR3 region has 16 residues. V was pared by 6 bases and J by 4 bases, with 10 bases of the junction left unmatched. The DNA for the CDR3 is TGTGCCAGTAGAGACAGGGGGCGGGGAGGTCCAGATACGCAGTATTTT. Translated: CASRDRGRGGPDTQYF.

The rearrangement joins TRBV6-4 to TRBJ1-1; D remains ambiguous. There are 13 residues in the CDR3. V gave up 2 bases and J gave up 7 bases, with 11 bases separating them. Germline V gene lookup returns CDR1 MRHNA and CDR2 SNTAGT. The DNA for the CDR3 is TGTGCCAGCAGTGACAGGCCGGGGAATGAAGCTTTCTTT. Protein product: CASSDRPGNEAFF.

The J gene is TRBJ2-1, the V gene TRBV9; 7 bases line up with TRBD2. J lost 0 bases, V lost 0 bases, and 3 bases had no gene match. The CDR3 loop spans 16 amino acids. CDR1 and CDR2 from the germline V gene are SGDLS and YYNGEE. This CDR3 is CASSVGRGSSYNEQFF. CDR3 DNA: TGTGCCAGCAGCGTAGGGCGGGGGAGCTCCTACAATGAGCAGTTCTTC.

The gene calls are TRBV7-7 and TRBJ2-5; TRBD2 matches 8 bases. Germline assignment: CDR1 SSHAT and CDR2 FNYEAQ (reference sequence). CDR3 length: 15 residues. V dropped 5 bases and J dropped 4; count of bases not matched to a gene: 9. The CDR3 loop is CASSPRGGGGETQYF. CDR3 nucleotide sequence: TGTGCCAGCAGCCCCCGGGGGGGTGGGGGAGAGACCCAGTACTTC. Filled out from reference TRBV7-7 and TRBJ2-5, the complete variable domain reads GAGVSQSPRYKVTKRGQDVTLRCDPISSHATLYWYQQALGQGPEFLTYFNYEAQPDKSGLPSDRFSAERPEGSISTLTIQRTEQRDSAMYRCASSPRGGGGETQYFGPGTRLLVL.

CDR3 coding DNA: TGTGCCAGCAGCCAAGGACAGGGGGCGCCCGGGGAGCTGTTTTTT. It yields the protein CASSQGQGAPGELFF. The V gene is TRBV3-1 (or the pseudogene TRBV3-2), the J gene TRBJ2-2, with TRBD1 identical over 10 bases. CDR1 and CDR2 from the germline V gene are LGHDT and YNNKEL (reference sequence). Trimming removed 1 base from V and 6 bases from J; junction bases left unmatched: 2. This CDR3 has 15 residues.

This chain connects TRBV19 to TRBJ1-1; tentatively, D is TRBD1 (5 bases). The CDR3 is 13 amino acids. Trimming pared 9 bases from V and 1 base from J, leaving 12 bases between. Germline-derived CDR1 and CDR2 are LNHDA and SQIVND (reference sequence). CDR3 bases: TGTGCCAGCAGGGAGGAAGCGAACACTGAAGCTTTCTTT. Translated: CASREEANTEAFF.

This chain links TRBV11-2 with TRBJ2-5; TRBD2 might be the D (6 bases). CDR3 size: 15 residues. V was pared by 0 bases and J by 1 base, with 9 bases between. Looked up from germline, CDR1 is SGHAT and CDR2 is FQNNGV. CDR3 residues: CASSLDVGGQETQYF. The CDR3 DNA sequence: TGTGCCAGCAGCTTAGATGTCGGGGGCCAAGAGACCCAGTACTTC.